Below, 13 T cell receptor beta chains from the same sample are listed, as sequenced in a study of T cell repertoires in cytomegalovirus infection. TCRdb re-called the reads through MiXCR, storing one row per CDR3 protein. Of roughly 500,000 distinct CDR3 sequences in the sample, 30% to 35% were seen once. No antigens are known for them. Sequenced material: cultured PBMCs, taken from culture after CMV antigen stimulation. The origin of the receptors is a human donor in good health (CMV status not recorded). Some clones in this sample may be carry-over from other donors' samples.

This sequence joins TRBV7-9 and TRBJ1-1; D remains unclear. V was cut by 5 bases and J by 0 bases, with 10 bases left in between. CDR3 length equals 14 residues. Germline-derived CDR1 and CDR2 are SEHNR and FQNEAQ (reference sequence). The CDR3 here is CASSQVNMNTEAFF. For the CDR3, the DNA is TGTGCCAGCAGCCAAGTCAATATGAACACTGAAGCTTTCTTT.

The genes are TRBV19 and TRBJ2-3; tentative D call: TRBD2 (5 bases). Germline assignment: CDR1 LNHDA and CDR2 SQIVND (reference sequence). This CDR3 spans 14 amino acids. V lost 10 bases to trimming and J lost 2 bases, with 16 bases between them. The CDR3 here is CATSDYASTDTQYF. The DNA for the CDR3 is TGTGCCACCAGCGACTACGCCTCCACAGATACGCAGTATTTT.

This chain uses TRBV27 with TRBJ2-7; D is ambiguous. CDR3 length: 13 residues. V lost 7 bases to trimming and J lost 3 bases, with 13 bases between them. Germline loops: CDR1 MNHEY, CDR2 SMNVEV (reference sequence). In DNA form, the CDR3 reads TGTGCCAGCACGCAGGACCTCGGCTACGAGCAGTACGTC. Translation: CASTQDLGYEQYV.

The CDR3 loop is CASSFGRVRTANTGELFF. The CDR3 DNA reads TGTGCCAGCAGCTTCGGTCGTGTCCGGACAGCGAACACCGGGGAGCTGTTTTTT. The chain combines TRBV7-9 with TRBJ2-2; TRBD1 might be the D (6 bases). This CDR3 spans 18 amino acids. The V gene lost 3 bases and the J gene lost 0 bases, with 17 bases spanning the gap. Germline CDR1 is SEHNR and CDR2 is FQNEAQ (reference sequence).

This chain uses TRBV10-3 with TRBJ2-3; 12 bases fit TRBD2. Germline trimming cut 0 bases from V and 8 bases from J; bases unmatched to any gene: 6. Germline lookup yields CDR1 ENHRY and CDR2 SYGVKD. This CDR3 comprises 16 residues. The CDR3 spells CAISESTSGRRITQYF. CDR3 sequence (DNA): TGTGCCATCAGTGAGTCAACTAGCGGGAGGAGAATTACGCAGTATTTT.

This rearrangement joins TRBV3-1 to TRBJ1-1; D is unresolved. V was pared by 0 bases and J by 2 bases, with 16 bases between. This CDR3 contains 17 residues. Germline CDR1 and CDR2: LGHDT and YNNKEL (reference sequence). The CDR3 loop is CASSQDSGGLLNTEAFF. The CDR3 DNA reads TGTGCCAGCAGCCAAGATTCAGGTGGTCTTTTAAACACTGAAGCTTTCTTT.

The chain carries TRBV19 and TRBJ2-1, with 7 positions matching TRBD2. Germline V lookup: CDR1 LNHDA, CDR2 SQIVND (reference sequence). The trim removed 3 bases at V and 2 bases at J, leaving 4 bases unmatched. This CDR3 has 15 amino acids. The CDR3 spells CASSIRGSTYNEQFF. The CDR3 nucleotides are TGTGCCAGTAGTATTCGCGGGAGCACCTACAATGAGCAGTTCTTC.

This sequence joins TRBV6-6 and TRBJ2-1; 7 bases align to TRBD2. Looked up from germline, CDR1 is MNHNY and CDR2 is SVGAGI (reference sequence). J gave up 4 bases and V 6 bases, and 12 bases lay outside the gene matches. This CDR3 spans 16 amino acids. For the CDR3, the DNA is TGTGCCAGCAGCAGGGAGGGTAGCGGTATATACAATGAGCAGTTCTTC. Translated, it gives CASSREGSGIYNEQFF.

This clonotype showed up many times. The chain joins TRBV7-2 to TRBJ1-1; 10 positions match TRBD1. The germline V gene encodes CDR1 SGHTA and CDR2 FQGNSA. The ends lost 5 bases at V and 4 bases at J; junction bases unmatched: 7. This CDR3 contains 15 residues. CDR3 sequence reads: CASSLDRTGGTEAFF. CDR3 sequence (DNA): TGTGCCAGCAGCCTGGATCGGACAGGGGGCACTGAAGCTTTCTTT.

This clonotype occurred a few times. The chain joins TRBV7-3 to TRBJ1-6; tentatively, D is TRBD1 (5 bases). The CDR3 loop spans 15 amino acids. Germline lookup yields CDR1 SGHTA and CDR2 FQGTGA. V gave up 2 bases and J gave up 7 bases, with 12 bases separating them. The CDR3 protein is CASSLEAGWNSPLHF. The CDR3 DNA sequence: TGTGCCAGCAGCTTAGAAGCAGGGTGGAATTCACCCCTCCACTTT.

This clonotype has just a few counts. V gene TRBV7-2 combines with J gene TRBJ2-7; D might be TRBD2 (5 bases). CDR1 is SGHTA, CDR2 FQGNSA, per germline. V was trimmed by 5 bases and J by 7 bases, leaving 18 bases between them. CDR3 length: 14 amino acids. In DNA form, the CDR3 reads TGTGCCAGCAGCCCTGGACTTATGCGGCGGGAGCAGTACTTC. This sequence encodes CASSPGLMRREQYF. Supplemented by reference TRBV7-2 and TRBJ2-7, the full variable domain reads GAGVSQSPSNKVTEKGKDVELRCDPISGHTALYWYRQSLGQGLEFLIYFQGNSAPDKSGLPSDRFSAERTGGSVSTLTIQRTQQEDSAVYLCASSPGLMRREQYFGPGTRLTVT.

In its sample, this clonotype was seen a few times. The J gene is TRBJ1-1, the V gene TRBV10-3; TRBD1 matches 9 bases. The germline V gene has CDR1 ENHRY and CDR2 SYGVKD. The CDR3 has 15 residues. J lost 3 bases, V lost 3 bases, and 5 bases had no gene match. The CDR3 coding sequence is TGTGCCATCAGTGATTATGACAGGGGGGACACTGAAGCTTTCTTT. Protein product: CAISDYDRGDTEAFF.

The J gene is TRBJ1-1, the V gene TRBV7-8; D remains ambiguous. Germline V gene lookup returns CDR1 SGHVS and CDR2 FQNEAQ. Trimming took 1 base from V and 7 from J, leaving 7 bases between them. The CDR3 extends over 12 amino acids. The chain's CDR3 is CASSLGLIEAFF. The CDR3 nucleotides are TGTGCCAGCAGCTTAGGTTTGATTGAAGCTTTCTTT.